Listed below are T cell receptor beta chains from one sample, sequenced in a study of human T cells and chemical hapten exposure. MiXCR, applied by TCRdb to the RACE reads, yields one record per CDR3 protein. In the table there are approximately 110,000 distinct CDR3 sequences, about 10% of which are singletons. Sequencing was performed on whole blood, taken in connection with sensitization to the hapten diphenylcyclopropenone (DPC). The receptors originated from a woman aged 40 to 49 with alopecia areata. Some clones in this sample may be carry-over from other donors' samples. Both conserved end residues are part of each CDR3. D genes are given only for firm matches. Clone sizes are given selectively: once, few, many, or a class where the clone is expanded.

d_gene: .
j_gene: TRBJ1-1
abundance: .
v_gene: TRBV24-1
CDR3nt: TGTGCCACCAGTGGAAGAGGAGGGCCGAACACTGAAGCTTTCTTT
CDR3aa: CATSGRGGPNTEAFF

d_gene: TRBD2
j_gene: TRBJ2-3
abundance: .
v_gene: TRBV6-4
CDR3nt: TGTGCCTTCCCCGGCGGGAGTACAGATACGCAGTATTTT
CDR3aa: CAFPGGSTDTQYF

d_gene: .
j_gene: TRBJ1-4
abundance: .
v_gene: TRBV29-1
CDR3nt: TGCAGCGTTACACAATCCGGTGAAAAACTGTTTTTT
CDR3aa: CSVTQSGEKLFF

d_gene: TRBD1
j_gene: TRBJ2-1
abundance: many
v_gene: TRBV27
CDR3nt: TGTGCCAGCAGTTCCCCGGGACAGAGCTCCTACAATGAGCAGTTCTTC
CDR3aa: CASSSPGQSSYNEQFF

d_gene: .
j_gene: TRBJ1-6
abundance: .
v_gene: TRBV10-3
CDR3nt: TGTGCCATCAGTGAAAGGGGCTTGGGGAATTCACCCCTCCACTTT
CDR3aa: CAISERGLGNSPLHF

d_gene: TRBD2
j_gene: TRBJ2-1
abundance: .
v_gene: TRBV19
CDR3nt: TGTGCCAGTAGTACGGGACTAGCGGGTTCCTACAATGAGCAGTTCTTC
CDR3aa: CASSTGLAGSYNEQFF

d_gene: TRBD1
j_gene: TRBJ1-6
abundance: .
v_gene: TRBV7-2
CDR3nt: TGTGCCAGCAGCCCGGACAGGAGAAGCTCCTATAATTCACCCCTCCACTTT
CDR3aa: CASSPDRRSSYNSPLHF

d_gene: .
j_gene: TRBJ2-7
abundance: many
v_gene: TRBV12-5
CDR3nt: TGTGCTAGTGGCCCGGACAGATTCCCCTACGAGCAGTACTTC
CDR3aa: CASGPDRFPYEQYF

d_gene: .
j_gene: TRBJ1-4
abundance: few
v_gene: TRBV5-6
CDR3nt: TGTGCCAGCAGCTTGGGCAGGGGACGGGTTAATGAAAAACTGTTTTTT
CDR3aa: CASSLGRGRVNEKLFF

d_gene: TRBD2
j_gene: TRBJ2-1
abundance: .
v_gene: TRBV20-1
CDR3nt: TGCAGTGCTCCCCATCGCGGACTAGCGGGAGGCGGTTCCTACAATGAGCAGTTCTTC
CDR3aa: CSAPHRGLAGGGSYNEQFF

d_gene: .
j_gene: TRBJ1-6
abundance: few
v_gene: TRBV30
CDR3nt: TGTGCCTGGAGTGTAGGTGGGATTAATTCACCCCTCCACTTT
CDR3aa: CAWSVGGINSPLHF

d_gene: TRBD1
j_gene: TRBJ2-5
abundance: few
v_gene: TRBV7-2
CDR3nt: TGTGCCAGCAGCCCCACCAAAATCCGACAGGGGGCCCGAGAGACCCAGTACTTC
CDR3aa: CASSPTKIRQGARETQYF

d_gene: TRBD2
j_gene: TRBJ2-1
abundance: many
v_gene: TRBV4-2
CDR3nt: TGTGCCAGCAGCCAGGATACCGGGACTAGCGGGGGGCCACGGAACAATGAGCAGTTCTTC
CDR3aa: CASSQDTGTSGGPRNNEQFF

d_gene: TRBD2
j_gene: TRBJ2-7
abundance: many
v_gene: TRBV11-3
CDR3nt: TGTGCCAGCAGCTTAGGACTAGCGGGAAGGTACGAGCAGTACTTC
CDR3aa: CASSLGLAGRYEQYF

d_gene: .
j_gene: TRBJ1-2
abundance: few
v_gene: TRBV20-1
CDR3nt: TGCAGTGCTAGAGATCCCCGTCTCTATGGCTACACCTTC
CDR3aa: CSARDPRLYGYTF

d_gene: TRBD1
j_gene: TRBJ1-4
abundance: .
v_gene: TRBV12-3/TRBV12-4
CDR3nt: TGTGCCAGCAGTTTACAGGGGGCGCCTAGTGAAAAACTGTTTTTT
CDR3aa: CASSLQGAPSEKLFF

d_gene: TRBD1
j_gene: TRBJ1-4
abundance: .
v_gene: TRBV11-2
CDR3nt: TGTGCCAGCAGCCCCCGGCAGGGGGCGGCTAATGAAAAACTGTTTTTT
CDR3aa: CASSPRQGAANEKLFF

d_gene: .
j_gene: TRBJ2-1
abundance: few
v_gene: TRBV20-1
CDR3nt: TGCAGTGCCCCGCAGGGTGATGAGCAGTTCTTC
CDR3aa: CSAPQGDEQFF

d_gene: .
j_gene: TRBJ1-2
abundance: few
v_gene: TRBV11-2
CDR3nt: TGTGCCAGCAGCTTAGGGGCAGGAAACTATGGCTACACCTTC
CDR3aa: CASSLGAGNYGYTF

d_gene: TRBD1
j_gene: TRBJ2-3
abundance: many
v_gene: TRBV9
CDR3nt: TGTGCCAGCACCCTCGGGACAGGTGCAGATACGCAGTATTTT
CDR3aa: CASTLGTGADTQYF

d_gene: .
j_gene: TRBJ1-1
abundance: many
v_gene: TRBV3-1
CDR3nt: TGTGCCAGCAGCCCACCGCCCTCCCCGAACACTGAAGCTTTCTTT
CDR3aa: CASSPPPSPNTEAFF

d_gene: .
j_gene: TRBJ1-1
abundance: .
v_gene: TRBV12-2
CDR3nt: TGTGCAAGTCGCTTAAGGTTTCCCCGGGGGATGAACACTGAAGCTTTCTTT
CDR3aa: CASRLRFPRGMNTEAFF

d_gene: .
j_gene: TRBJ1-3
abundance: many
v_gene: TRBV7-9
CDR3nt: TGTGCCAGCAGCTTAGGACCGCTCTCTGGAAACACCATATATTTT
CDR3aa: CASSLGPLSGNTIYF

d_gene: .
j_gene: TRBJ1-3
abundance: .
v_gene: TRBV3-1
CDR3nt: TGTGCCAGCAGCCGAAGAGGGCAGAATTCTGGAAACACCATATATTTT
CDR3aa: CASSRRGQNSGNTIYF

d_gene: .
j_gene: TRBJ2-7
abundance: many
v_gene: TRBV7-9
CDR3nt: TGTGCCAGCAGCAAAGAGGAGGGACGCTACGAGCAGTACTTC
CDR3aa: CASSKEEGRYEQYF

d_gene: .
j_gene: TRBJ2-1
abundance: .
v_gene: TRBV7-9
CDR3nt: TGTGCCACCCGCCCTGCTCGGGATGAGCAGTTCTTC
CDR3aa: CATRPARDEQFF

d_gene: TRBD1
j_gene: TRBJ1-2
abundance: many
v_gene: TRBV12-3/TRBV12-4
CDR3nt: TGTGCCAGCAGTCCCCAAGGACAGGGCTTATATGGCTACACCTTC
CDR3aa: CASSPQGQGLYGYTF

d_gene: .
j_gene: TRBJ1-1
abundance: .
v_gene: TRBV20-1
CDR3nt: TGCAGTGCCGCCGGACTCCCTTTCTTT
CDR3aa: CSAAGLPFF

d_gene: .
j_gene: TRBJ1-6
abundance: many
v_gene: TRBV27
CDR3nt: TGTGCCAGCAGTTTAGCGTCAGGGCTAGGGCGTTCACCCCTCCACTTT
CDR3aa: CASSLASGLGRSPLHF

d_gene: .
j_gene: TRBJ1-5
abundance: few
v_gene: TRBV12-3/TRBV12-4
CDR3nt: TGTGCCAGCAGTTTACGTCAGAATAGCAATCAGCCCCAGCATTTT
CDR3aa: CASSLRQNSNQPQHF

d_gene: TRBD2
j_gene: TRBJ2-1
abundance: many
v_gene: TRBV9
CDR3nt: TGTGCCAGCAGCGTATCGGCCTGGGGACTAGCGGGAGGAAATGAGCAGTTCTTC
CDR3aa: CASSVSAWGLAGGNEQFF

d_gene: TRBD1
j_gene: TRBJ1-1
abundance: few
v_gene: TRBV11-2
CDR3nt: TGTGCCAGCACCCTGAGGGACAGGGGATACACTGAAGCTTTCTTT
CDR3aa: CASTLRDRGYTEAFF

d_gene: .
j_gene: TRBJ1-5
abundance: few
v_gene: TRBV6-5
CDR3nt: TGTGCCAGCAAATCAACAGGGTTGAGCAATCAGCCCCAGCATTTT
CDR3aa: CASKSTGLSNQPQHF

d_gene: .
j_gene: TRBJ2-5
abundance: few
v_gene: TRBV11-2
CDR3nt: TGTGCCAGCAGCTGGGTGGGTCGAGACGAAGAGACCCAGTACTTC
CDR3aa: CASSWVGRDEETQYF

d_gene: .
j_gene: TRBJ2-5
abundance: .
v_gene: TRBV25-1
CDR3nt: TGTGCCAGCAGTGAGGGGGCGCTTGAGACCCAGTACTTC
CDR3aa: CASSEGALETQYF

d_gene: .
j_gene: TRBJ1-5
abundance: few
v_gene: TRBV18
CDR3nt: TGTGCCAGCTCACCCGGGCCCGTTGGGGTTCAGCCCCAGCATTTT
CDR3aa: CASSPGPVGVQPQHF

d_gene: .
j_gene: TRBJ2-3
abundance: .
v_gene: TRBV20-1
CDR3nt: TGCAGTGCTACCCTAGAAGATACGCAGTATTTT
CDR3aa: CSATLEDTQYF

d_gene: TRBD1
j_gene: TRBJ2-1
abundance: .
v_gene: TRBV20-1
CDR3nt: TGCAGTGCTACAGACAGGGAAGATGAGCAGTTCTTC
CDR3aa: CSATDREDEQFF

d_gene: TRBD2
j_gene: TRBJ2-1
abundance: many
v_gene: TRBV20-1
CDR3nt: TGCAGTGCTGTAACTAGCGGGGGATCCTACTCCTACAATGAGCAGTTCTTC
CDR3aa: CSAVTSGGSYSYNEQFF

d_gene: .
j_gene: TRBJ2-3
abundance: .
v_gene: TRBV12-3/TRBV12-4
CDR3nt: TGTGCCAGCAGTTTGACGAGAAATACGCAGTATTTT
CDR3aa: CASSLTRNTQYF

d_gene: .
j_gene: TRBJ2-5
abundance: .
v_gene: TRBV7-2
CDR3nt: TGTGCCAGCACCCCCCCAAGTCAAGAGACCCAGTACTTC
CDR3aa: CASTPPSQETQYF

d_gene: TRBD1
j_gene: TRBJ1-2
abundance: few
v_gene: TRBV7-2
CDR3nt: TGTGCCAGCAGCTTAGGATCAGAAGGGACAGGGGCCTACGGCTACACCTTC
CDR3aa: CASSLGSEGTGAYGYTF

d_gene: .
j_gene: TRBJ2-3
abundance: medium-sized
v_gene: TRBV9
CDR3nt: TGTGCCAGCAGCATAGCGAGGTCCACTAGCACAGATACGCAGTATTTT
CDR3aa: CASSIARSTSTDTQYF

d_gene: .
j_gene: TRBJ2-5
abundance: few
v_gene: TRBV7-8
CDR3nt: TGTGCCAGCAGCTTAGCGTACAGTACAGAGACCCAGTACTTC
CDR3aa: CASSLAYSTETQYF

d_gene: TRBD1
j_gene: TRBJ1-2
abundance: .
v_gene: TRBV12-3/TRBV12-4
CDR3nt: TGTGCCAGCAGTAACAGGGGGCGAGATTATGGCTACACCTTC
CDR3aa: CASSNRGRDYGYTF